Below, 22 T cell receptor beta chains from the same sample are listed, as sequenced in a study of shared clonotypes between healthy human individuals. Using immunoSEQ multiplex PCR, the repertoire was profiled, and TCRdb retains in-frame clones only, with some absent. The sample yields roughly 2,000,000 clones, approximately 94% seen once. Positive CCR7 selection of CD45RO-negative cells yielded the naive CD8 cells, and terminally differentiated effector memory CD45RA+ cells were excluded. Sequenced input: naive CD8+ T cells sorted from blood. The receptors stem from a man aged 18 to 30 in good health.

The chain is built from TRBV5-1 and TRBJ2-5; 13 nucleotides agree with TRBD2. CDR3 length equals 15 residues. The junction had 5 bases not matched to a gene; V was cut back by 4 bases and J by 5 bases. CDR1 and CDR2 (germline): SGHRS, YFSETQ. CDR3 loop: CASSPGLAGTETQYF. The CDR3 nucleotides read TGCGCCAGCAGCCCGGGACTAGCGGGAACGGAGACCCAGTACTTC.

The rearrangement uses TRBV4-3 and TRBJ2-7; tentatively, D is TRBD1 (6 bases). Germline CDR1 reads LGHNA; CDR2 reads YSLEER. V was shortened by 1 base and J by 3 bases, with 10 bases between the two germline ends. The CDR3 sequence is 14 residues long. The CDR3 DNA reads as TGCGCCAGCAGCCAAGCTCAGACAGGCTACGAGCAGTACTTC. Translation gives CASSQAQTGYEQYF.

The chain joins TRBV12-5 to TRBJ2-3; no firm D call. CDR1 LGHNT and CDR2 FRNRAP come from the germline V gene. Trimming took off 2 bases at V and 3 bases at J, with 9 bases between the two ends. There are 14 residues in the CDR3. The CDR3 reads CASGLSADTDTQYF. CDR3 coding DNA: TGTGCTAGTGGTTTGAGTGCAGATACAGATACGCAGTATTTT. The whole variable domain, remainder taken from reference TRBV12-5 and TRBJ2-3, is DARVTQTPRHKVTEMGQEVTMRCQPILGHNTVFWYRQTMMQGLELLAYFRNRAPLDDSGMPKDRFSAEMPDATLATLKIQPSEPRDSAVYFCASGLSADTDTQYFGPGTRLTVL.

The chain combines TRBV5-4 with TRBJ1-1, with D uncertain. V lost 4 bases and J lost 3, with 19 bases in between. There are 16 residues in the CDR3. Per the germline V gene, CDR1 is SGHNT and CDR2 is YYREEE (reference sequence). The CDR3 reads CASSLLDGGRDTEAFF. In DNA form, the CDR3 reads TGTGCCAGCAGCCTACTAGACGGAGGGAGAGACACTGAAGCTTTCTTT.

This clone was detected only once. Additional DNA sequences in this sample encode the identical CDR3. The chain joins TRBV19 to TRBJ2-7, with TRBD1 as a possible D gene (6 bases). Trimming took off 3 bases at V and 3 bases at J, with 9 bases between the two ends. CDR1 is LNHDA and CDR2 is SQIVND in the germline V gene (reference sequence). CDR3 length equals 13 residues. CDR3 amino acids: CASSIPGDYEQYF. CDR3 bases: TGTGCCAGTAGTATCCCAGGGGACTACGAGCAGTACTTC. The full variable domain, in which reference TRBV19 and TRBJ2-7 provide the parts outside the CDR3, is DGGITQSPKYLFRKEGQNVTLSCEQNLNHDAMYWYRQDPGQGLRLIYYSQIVNDFQKGDIAEGYSVSREKKESFPLTVTSAQKNPTAFYLCASSIPGDYEQYFGPGTRLTVT.

The chain couples TRBV11-3 to TRBJ1-5; 7 bases align to TRBD1. V lost 5 bases, J lost 7 bases, and 8 bases stayed unmatched. CDR3 length equals 14 residues. Germline CDR1 reads SGHNT; CDR2 reads YENEEA. DNA of the CDR3: TGTGCCAGCAGCCTTCGGAGGGGGCGACAGCCCCAGCATTTT. It is translated as CASSLRRGRQPQHF.

Concerning this clone itself: Being one base from a much bigger clone, this may be a read error. The gene calls are TRBV5-4 and TRBJ1-2; the D is unclear. V lost 2 bases and J lost 3, with 2 bases in between. Looked up from germline, CDR1 is SGHNT and CDR2 is YYREEE (reference sequence). The CDR3 covers 11 residues. The CDR3 spells CASSLYYGYTF. The CDR3 DNA is TGTGCCAGCAGCTTATACTATGGCTACACCTTC.

The chain carries TRBV4-1 and TRBJ2-3; D is unclear. Deletions cut 1 base from V and 0 bases from J, with 11 bases between. The germline V gene encodes CDR1 MGHRA and CDR2 YSYEKL. The CDR3 extends over 16 amino acids. CDR3 sequence (DNA): TGCGCCAGCAGCCAAGTAGGCCATCCGAGCACAGATACGCAGTATTTT. It is translated as CASSQVGHPSTDTQYF.

The rearrangement joins TRBV28 to TRBJ1-3; possibly TRBD1 for D (5 bases). This CDR3 contains 18 residues. Per germline, CDR1 MDHEN and CDR2 SYDVKM. Trimming stripped 5 bases from V and 0 bases from J, with 20 bases between. CDR3 bases: TGTGCCAGCAGTCTGGGACCTTGGACGGATTCCTCTGGAAACACCATATATTTT. It codes for CASSLGPWTDSSGNTIYF.

The genes are TRBV6-5 and TRBJ2-7; 7 bases fit TRBD1. J was trimmed by 2 bases and V by 7 bases; bases with no gene match: 11. From germline, CDR1 is MNHEY and CDR2 SVGAGI. This CDR3 comprises 15 residues. The CDR3 DNA follows: TGTGCCAGCAATCCGGGGACAGACGGAACCTACGAGCAGTACTTC. This codes for CASNPGTDGTYEQYF.

The chain couples TRBV9 to TRBJ1-2; 9 positions agree with TRBD1. J was trimmed by 7 bases and V by 4 bases; bases with no gene match: 8. Germline V gene data show CDR1 as SGDLS and CDR2 as YYNGEE. The CDR3 consists of 14 residues. This CDR3 reads CASSSTGGSGGYTF. The CDR3 DNA follows: TGTGCCAGCAGCTCCACAGGGGGCAGCGGTGGCTACACCTTC. Based on the CDR3 plus reference TRBV9 and TRBJ1-2, the full variable domain is DSGVTQTPKHLITATGQRVTLRCSPRSGDLSVYWYQQSLDQGLQFLIQYYNGEERAKGNILERFSAQQFPDLHSELNLSSLELGDSALYFCASSSTGGSGGYTFGSGTRLTVV.

CDR3 sequence reads: CASSLGDSYEAFF. CDR3 sequence (DNA): TGCGCCAGCAGCTTGGGGGACAGCTACGAAGCTTTCTTT. V is TRBV5-1 and J is TRBJ1-1; 7 nucleotides line up with TRBD1. Germline CDR1 reads SGHRS; CDR2 reads YFSETQ. The CDR3 spans 13 residues. The V gene end was trimmed by 0 bases and the J gene end by 8 bases; junction bases not matched to a gene: 4.

The chain is built from TRBV19 and TRBJ1-5; the match to TRBD1 covers 7 bases. Germline V gene data show CDR1 as LNHDA and CDR2 as SQIVND (reference sequence). Trimming cost V 10 bases and J 7 bases; bases outside gene matches: 13. The CDR3 contains 14 residues. CDR3: CATHALTGRQPQHF. The CDR3 nucleotides read TGTGCCACCCACGCATTGACAGGGAGACAGCCCCAGCATTTT.

About this clone itself: This sample includes further DNA sequences coding for the same CDR3. The J gene is TRBJ2-7, the V gene TRBV4-1; 7 bases match TRBD1. The CDR3 covers 14 residues. From germline, CDR1 is MGHRA and CDR2 YSYEKL. The junction had 4 bases not matched to a gene; V was cut back by 1 base and J by 4 bases. CDR3 region: CASSQVDRDYEQYF. The CDR3 coding sequence is TGCGCCAGCAGCCAAGTAGACAGGGATTACGAGCAGTACTTC.

In the case of this clone: The junction and the germline gene differ at one end; a read error may be behind it. The chain uses TRBV20-1 and TRBJ1-2; 8 bases line up with TRBD1. CDR1 is DFQATT, CDR2 SNEGSKA, per germline (reference sequence). The CDR3 is made up of 9 amino acids. CDR3 residues: CSASGQGPF. CDR3 coding DNA: TGCAGTGCTAGCGGACAGGGACCCTTC.

The chain carries TRBV5-1 and TRBJ2-7; 7 positions match TRBD1. The V and J ends lost 0 bases and 2 bases, in that order; junction bases with no gene match: 8. This CDR3 region has 16 residues. Germline CDR1 SGHRS, CDR2 YFSETQ. The CDR3 DNA sequence: TGCGCCAGCAGCTTGGAAGAATCCGGGACAGCCTACGAGCAGTACTTC. Protein sequence: CASSLEESGTAYEQYF. The full variable domain, in which reference TRBV5-1 and TRBJ2-7 provide the parts outside the CDR3, is KAGVTQTPRYLIKTRGQQVTLSCSPISGHRSVSWYQQTPGQGLQFLFEYFSETQRNKGNFPGRFSGRQFSNSRSEMNVSTLELGDSALYLCASSLEESGTAYEQYFGPGTRLTVT.

The rearrangement links TRBV28 to TRBJ1-5; D is perhaps TRBD1 (6 bases). Germline CDR1 reads MDHEN; CDR2 reads SYDVKM. The CDR3 contains 15 residues. V lost 4 bases and J lost 6, with 16 bases in between. As DNA, the CDR3 is TGTGCCAGCAGTTCGACAGGATTGCGAACTCAGCCCCAGCATTTT. It specifies CASSSTGLRTQPQHF.

With respect to this clone: Other DNA sequences of this sample code for an identical CDR3. The V call is TRBV2, the J call TRBJ1-4; D gene unclear. Between the trimmed V and J ends, which lost 3 bases and 0 bases, there was a span of 5 bases. Germline assignment: CDR1 SNHLY and CDR2 FYNNEI. The CDR3 sequence is 14 residues long. The CDR3 DNA is TGTGCCAGCAGTGAGGGAGCAACTAATGAAAAACTGTTTTTT. Protein sequence: CASSEGATNEKLFF.

The CDR3 DNA sequence: TGTGCCAGCAGCATCCTAAGACTAGCGGCCGAATACAATGAGCAGTTCTTC. This gives the protein CASSILRLAAEYNEQFF. This sequence joins TRBV7-2 and TRBJ2-1; 9 bases fit TRBD2. Germline values: CDR1 SGHTA, CDR2 FQGNSA. V shed 5 bases, J shed 4 bases, and the junction held 12 bases outside the gene matches. The CDR3 is 17 amino acids.

As concerns this clone: Different DNA sequences within this sample yield the same CDR3. The chain is built from TRBV7-9 and TRBJ2-7; D might be TRBD2 (6 bases). The CDR3 is 14 residues long. V was cut by 1 base and J by 0 bases, with 7 bases left in between. Germline V gene lookup returns CDR1 SEHNR and CDR2 FQNEAQ (reference sequence). CDR3 in amino acids: CASSLVGSSYEQYF. As DNA, the CDR3 is TGTGCCAGCAGCTTAGTCGGGAGCTCCTACGAGCAGTACTTC. Looking up the rest from reference TRBV7-9 and TRBJ2-7 gives the full variable domain: DTGVSQNPRHKITKRGQNVTFRCDPISEHNRLYWYRQTLGQGPEFLTYFQNEAQLEKSRLLSDRFSAERPKGSFSTLEIQRTEQGDSAMYLCASSLVGSSYEQYFGPGTRLTVT.

The chain recombines TRBV9 with TRBJ2-1; possible D gene TRBD2, 5 bases. The CDR3 sequence is 13 residues long. The V gene lost 4 bases and the J gene lost 9 bases, with 14 bases spanning the gap. CDR1 is SGDLS and CDR2 is YYNGEE in the germline V gene. This CDR3 reads CASSTKAGPEQFF. For the CDR3, the DNA is TGTGCCAGCAGCACCAAGGCGGGTCCTGAGCAGTTCTTC.

The chain uses TRBV27 and TRBJ2-7; 10 nucleotides line up with TRBD1. The V gene end was trimmed by 2 bases and the J gene end by 6 bases; junction bases not matched to a gene: 7. The length of the CDR3 is 15 residues. CDR1 is MNHEY, CDR2 SMNVEV, per germline (reference sequence). The CDR3 nucleotides read TGTGCCAGCAGTTTAGGGGGACAGGGGTATGGCGAGCAGTACTTC. Amino acid sequence: CASSLGGQGYGEQYF.